This T cell receptor (beta chain) originates from a study of blood T cell repertoires in COVID-19 (dated by TCRdb to the early 2020s). Background on the whole study: Collaborator samples came from the United States, Italy and Spain and covered acute and convalescent phases of COVID-19. A de-identified subject ID, COVID-19 status, age in years and sex were almost always included in the sample metadata. The dataset comprised deeply sampled blood TCRbeta repertoires from subjects exposed to, actively infected with, or recovered from COVID-19. Samples were obtained from the ongoing ImmuneRACE study (first 160 participants) and from 1,200 or so subjects provided by 6 global collaborators. Where available, HLA class I and class II types were taken from metadata supplied by the sample provider and were not determined by assay-based typing. A freely available public database, intended as a resource for researchers studying the immune response to SARS-CoV-2, is where the repertoires were released. The prospective study material was composed of cDNA or gDNA derived from T cells, B-cell-depleted T cells, or PBMCs. The paper's findings and limits, for the study overall: The quantity of clinical and demographic metadata differed by source and by participant and was supplied without curation.

From a lookup of the germline V gene (reference sequence), CDR1 and CDR2 are LGHDT and YNNKEL. The CDR3 measures 16 amino acids from cysteine to phenylalanine. The kept DNA is CDR3 alone, 48 bases in frame from the first base. At the junction V is shortened by 0 bases and J by 4 bases; bases outside the gene matches: 8. On this clone itself: Its binding antigen is unknown. No much larger clonotype is one base removed from it; base qualities were not supplied.

The immunoSEQ Assay, a bias-controlled multiplex PCR, was used to amplify TCRbeta CDR3 regions from genomic DNA. On the authors' methods: The number of nucleated cells in each sample was estimated by amplification of reference gene primers within the assay. To quantify the absolute abundance of each unique TCRbeta CDR3 rearrangement, sequence reads were collapsed and filtered. Productive Simpson clonality was computed per sample as the square root of Simpson's diversity index over productive rearrangements. As stored in TCRdb, this immuneACCESS dataset retains in-frame rearrangements with V and J assigned. A fraction of the clones does not appear; measured against another copy, unresolved V genes explain less than half of the discrepancy, and the remainder lacks a known reason. The V and J calls and clone size are taken from that table; D and trimming were inferred from the DNA. This sample gives roughly 59,000 clones in total; under 85% of them show up just once. The ten most abundant clones make up 3.5% of the sample.

Whole blood was collected in K2EDTA tubes by collaborating institutions according to the institutions' own protocols. For TCRbeta analysis, collaborators shipped samples as frozen whole blood, isolated PBMCs, or DNA extracted from either of those sample types. This TCR was sampled from a woman of 80 years or more with acute or convalescent COVID-19. Specimen: peripheral blood. This sequence uses TRBV3-1 (or the pseudogene TRBV3-2) and TRBJ2-7; the central 8 bases match TRBD2. The DNA sequence is given as TGTGCCAGCAGCCAAGATTTCGGGAGGGCCGGTTACGAGCAGTACTTC. This sequence encodes CASSQDFGRAGYEQYF.